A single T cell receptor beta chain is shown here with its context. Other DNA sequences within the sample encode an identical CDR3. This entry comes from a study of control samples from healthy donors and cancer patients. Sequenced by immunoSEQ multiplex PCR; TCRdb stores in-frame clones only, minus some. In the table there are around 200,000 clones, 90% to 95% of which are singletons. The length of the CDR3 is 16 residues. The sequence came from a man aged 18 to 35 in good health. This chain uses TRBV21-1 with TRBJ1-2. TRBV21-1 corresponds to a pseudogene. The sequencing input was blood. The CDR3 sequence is CASTLPRGARYYGYTF. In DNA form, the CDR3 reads TGTGCTAGCACCCTACCCCGAGGGGCTAGGTACTATGGCTACACCTTC.